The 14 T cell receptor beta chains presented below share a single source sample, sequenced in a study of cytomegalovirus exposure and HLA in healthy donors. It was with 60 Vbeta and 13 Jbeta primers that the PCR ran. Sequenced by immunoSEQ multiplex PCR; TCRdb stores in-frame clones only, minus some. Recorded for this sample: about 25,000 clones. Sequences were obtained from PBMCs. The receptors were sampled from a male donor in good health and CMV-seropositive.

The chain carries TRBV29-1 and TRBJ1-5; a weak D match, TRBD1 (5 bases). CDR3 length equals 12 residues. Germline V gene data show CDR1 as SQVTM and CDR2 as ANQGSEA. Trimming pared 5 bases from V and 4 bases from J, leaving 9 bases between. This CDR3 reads CSVSDINQPQHF. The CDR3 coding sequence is TGCAGCGTTTCGGACATTAATCAGCCCCAGCATTTT.

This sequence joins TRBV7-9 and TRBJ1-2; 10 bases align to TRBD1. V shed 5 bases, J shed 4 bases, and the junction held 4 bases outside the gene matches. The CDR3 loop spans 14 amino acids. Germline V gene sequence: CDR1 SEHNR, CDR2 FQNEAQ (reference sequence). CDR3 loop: CASSERTGGYGYTF. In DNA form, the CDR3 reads TGTGCCAGCAGCGAACGGACAGGGGGCTATGGCTACACCTTC.

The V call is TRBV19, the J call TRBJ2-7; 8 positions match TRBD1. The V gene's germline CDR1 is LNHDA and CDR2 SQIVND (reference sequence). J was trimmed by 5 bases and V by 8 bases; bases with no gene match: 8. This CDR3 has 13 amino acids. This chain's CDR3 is CASVDRGSDEQYF. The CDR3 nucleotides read TGTGCCAGTGTCGACAGGGGAAGTGACGAGCAGTACTTC.

In DNA, the CDR3 is TGTGCCAGCAGCTTCACAGGGGGGGAGGATACTGAAGCTTTCTTT. It encodes CASSFTGGEDTEAFF. This chain connects TRBV11-3 to TRBJ1-1, with 8 bases lining up with TRBD1. V lost 3 bases to trimming and J lost 5 bases; unmatched junction nucleotides: 8. The CDR3 consists of 15 residues. Germline V gene lookup returns CDR1 SGHNT and CDR2 YENEEA.

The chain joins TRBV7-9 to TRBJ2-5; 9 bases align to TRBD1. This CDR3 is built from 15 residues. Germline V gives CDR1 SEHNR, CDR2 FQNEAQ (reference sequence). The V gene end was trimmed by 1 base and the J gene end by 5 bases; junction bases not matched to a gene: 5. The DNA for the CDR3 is TGTGCCAGCAGCTTAGACAGGGGGCGTGGGGAGACCCAGTACTTC. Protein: CASSLDRGRGETQYF.

CDR3 bases: TGCGCCAGCAGCCAAGATTCCTGGAAAGGGCGGGACTATGGCTACACCTTC. Translating gives CASSQDSWKGRDYGYTF. V usage is TRBV4-1 and J usage is TRBJ1-2, with D unclear. Per the germline V gene, CDR1 is MGHRA and CDR2 is YSYEKL. V gave up 0 bases and J gave up 3 bases, with 17 bases separating them. CDR3 size: 17 residues.

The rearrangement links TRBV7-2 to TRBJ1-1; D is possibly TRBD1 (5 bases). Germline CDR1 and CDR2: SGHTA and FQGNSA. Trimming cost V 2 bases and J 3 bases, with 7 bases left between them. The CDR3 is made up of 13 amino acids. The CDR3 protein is CASSLQGDTEAFF. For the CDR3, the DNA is TGTGCCAGCAGCTTACAGGGTGACACTGAAGCTTTCTTT.

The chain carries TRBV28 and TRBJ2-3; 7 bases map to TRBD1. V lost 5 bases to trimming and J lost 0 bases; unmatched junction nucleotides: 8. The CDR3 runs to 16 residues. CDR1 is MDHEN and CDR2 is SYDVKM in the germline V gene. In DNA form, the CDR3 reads TGTGCCAGCAGTACCGACAGGGCGCCTAGCACAGATACGCAGTATTTT. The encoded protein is CASSTDRAPSTDTQYF.

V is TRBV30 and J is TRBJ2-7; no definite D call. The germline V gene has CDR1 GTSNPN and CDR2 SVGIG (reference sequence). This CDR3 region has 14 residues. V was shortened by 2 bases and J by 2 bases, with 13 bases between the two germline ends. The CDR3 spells CAWSRTMSAYEQYF. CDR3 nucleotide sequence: TGTGCCTGGAGTAGAACTATGAGCGCCTACGAGCAGTACTTC.

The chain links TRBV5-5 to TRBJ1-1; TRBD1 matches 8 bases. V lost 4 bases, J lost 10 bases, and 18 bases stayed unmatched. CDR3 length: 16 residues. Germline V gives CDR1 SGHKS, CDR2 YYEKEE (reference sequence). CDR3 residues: CASSPGQGKSLRGAFF. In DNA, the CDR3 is TGTGCCAGCAGCCCTGGACAGGGCAAGTCCCTTAGAGGAGCTTTCTTT.

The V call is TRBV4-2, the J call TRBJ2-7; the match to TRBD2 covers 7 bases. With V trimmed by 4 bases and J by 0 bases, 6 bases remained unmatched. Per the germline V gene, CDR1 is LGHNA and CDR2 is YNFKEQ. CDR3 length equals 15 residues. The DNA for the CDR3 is TGTGCCAGCAGCCGCTTGACTAGCTCCTCCTACGAGCAGTACTTC. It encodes CASSRLTSSSYEQYF.

Here the CDR3 reads CASIPGQALYEQYF. The CDR3 DNA sequence: TGTGCCTCCATCCCGGGACAGGCTCTCTACGAGCAGTACTTC. This chain joins TRBV28 and TRBJ2-7; 8 nucleotides align to TRBD1. The CDR3 contains 14 residues. V gave up 11 bases and J gave up 3 bases; unmatched junction bases: 12. CDR1 is MDHEN and CDR2 is SYDVKM in the germline V gene.

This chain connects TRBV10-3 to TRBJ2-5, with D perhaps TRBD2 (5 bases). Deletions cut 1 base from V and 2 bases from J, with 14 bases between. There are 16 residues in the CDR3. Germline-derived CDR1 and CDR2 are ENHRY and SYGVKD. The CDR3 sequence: CAISEYPEDWQETQYF. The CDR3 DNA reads TGTGCCATCAGTGAGTACCCGGAGGACTGGCAAGAGACCCAGTACTTC.

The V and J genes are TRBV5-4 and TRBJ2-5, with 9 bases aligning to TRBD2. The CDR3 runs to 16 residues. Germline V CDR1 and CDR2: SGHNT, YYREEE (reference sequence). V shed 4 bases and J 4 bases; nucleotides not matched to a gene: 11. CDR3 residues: CASSRGGGGAIETQYF. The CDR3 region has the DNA TGTGCCAGCAGCAGGGGTGGCGGGGGGGCGATAGAGACCCAGTACTTC.